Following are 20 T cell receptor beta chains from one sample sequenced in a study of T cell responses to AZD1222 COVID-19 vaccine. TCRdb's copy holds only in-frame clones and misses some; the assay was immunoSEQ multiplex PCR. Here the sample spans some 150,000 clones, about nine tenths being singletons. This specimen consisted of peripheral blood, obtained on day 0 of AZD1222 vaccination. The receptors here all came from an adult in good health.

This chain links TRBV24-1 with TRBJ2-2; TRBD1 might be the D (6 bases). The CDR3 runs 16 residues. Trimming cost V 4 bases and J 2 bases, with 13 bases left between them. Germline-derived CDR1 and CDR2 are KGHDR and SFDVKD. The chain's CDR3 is CATSETGSGNTGELFF. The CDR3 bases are TGTGCCACCAGTGAAACAGGGTCGGGAAACACCGGGGAGCTGTTTTTT.

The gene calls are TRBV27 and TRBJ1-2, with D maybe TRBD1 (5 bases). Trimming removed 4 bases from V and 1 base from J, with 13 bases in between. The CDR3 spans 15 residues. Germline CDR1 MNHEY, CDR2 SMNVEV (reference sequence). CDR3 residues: CASSSYGGFNYGYTF. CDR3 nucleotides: TGTGCCAGCAGTTCTTATGGGGGTTTTAACTATGGCTACACCTTC.

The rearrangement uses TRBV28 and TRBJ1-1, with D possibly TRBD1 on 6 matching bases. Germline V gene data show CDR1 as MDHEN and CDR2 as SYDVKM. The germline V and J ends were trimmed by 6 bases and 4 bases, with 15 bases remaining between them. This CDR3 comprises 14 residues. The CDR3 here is CASSPRGSGTEAFF. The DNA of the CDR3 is TGTGCCAGCAGCCCCAGGGGATCGGGCACTGAAGCTTTCTTT. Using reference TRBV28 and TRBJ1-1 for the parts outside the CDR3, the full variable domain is DVKVTQSSRYLVKRTGEKVFLECVQDMDHENMFWYRQDPGLGLRLIYFSYDVKMKEKGDIPEGYSVSREKKERFSLILESASTNQTSMYLCASSPRGSGTEAFFGQGTRLTVV.

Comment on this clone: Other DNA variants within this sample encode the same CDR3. The CDR3 DNA is TGTGCCAGCAGTGAAGCTTTGGCGGGGGGAACAGATACGCAGTATTTT. Protein sequence: CASSEALAGGTDTQYF. The chain uses TRBV6-1 and TRBJ2-3, with 8 positions matching TRBD2. Trimming at V came to 0 bases and at J to 3 bases, leaving 5 bases not matched to a gene. Germline lookup yields CDR1 MNHNS and CDR2 SASEGT. CDR3 length equals 16 residues.

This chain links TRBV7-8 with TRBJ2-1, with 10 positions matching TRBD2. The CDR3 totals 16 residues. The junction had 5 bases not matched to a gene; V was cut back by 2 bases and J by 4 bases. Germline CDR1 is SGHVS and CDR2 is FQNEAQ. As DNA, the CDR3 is TGTGCCAGCAGCTTAAATAGCGGGGGGCTGTACAATGAGCAGTTCTTC. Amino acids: CASSLNSGGLYNEQFF.

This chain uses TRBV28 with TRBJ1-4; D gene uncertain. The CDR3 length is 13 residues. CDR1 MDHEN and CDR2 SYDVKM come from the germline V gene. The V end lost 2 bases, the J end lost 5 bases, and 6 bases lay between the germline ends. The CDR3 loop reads CASSLHQNEKLFF. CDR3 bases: TGTGCCAGCAGTTTACACCAGAATGAAAAACTGTTTTTT.

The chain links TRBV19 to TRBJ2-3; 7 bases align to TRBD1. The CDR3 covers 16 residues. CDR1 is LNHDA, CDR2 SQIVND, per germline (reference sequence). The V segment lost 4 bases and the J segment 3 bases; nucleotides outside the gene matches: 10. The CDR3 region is CASSTLDRVGTDTQYF. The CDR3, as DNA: TGTGCCAGTAGTACTTTAGACAGGGTGGGGACAGATACGCAGTATTTT.

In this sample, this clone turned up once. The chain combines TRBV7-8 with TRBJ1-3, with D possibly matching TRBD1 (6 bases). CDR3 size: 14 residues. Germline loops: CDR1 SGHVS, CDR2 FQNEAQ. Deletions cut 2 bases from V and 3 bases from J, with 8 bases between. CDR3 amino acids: CASSLKGDGNTIYF. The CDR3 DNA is TGTGCCAGCAGCTTAAAGGGGGATGGAAACACCATATATTTT.

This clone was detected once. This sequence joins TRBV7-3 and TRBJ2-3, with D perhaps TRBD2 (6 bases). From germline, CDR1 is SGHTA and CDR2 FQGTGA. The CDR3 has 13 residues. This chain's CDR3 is CTILAGPTDTQYF. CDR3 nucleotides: TGTACTATTCTGGCGGGACCCACAGATACGCAGTATTTT. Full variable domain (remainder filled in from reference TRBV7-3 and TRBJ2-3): GAGVSQTPSNKVTEKGKYVELRCDPISGHTALYWYRQSLGQGPEFLIYFQGTGAADDSGLPNDRFFAVRPEGSVSTLKIQRTERGDSAVYLCTILAGPTDTQYFGPGTRLTVL.

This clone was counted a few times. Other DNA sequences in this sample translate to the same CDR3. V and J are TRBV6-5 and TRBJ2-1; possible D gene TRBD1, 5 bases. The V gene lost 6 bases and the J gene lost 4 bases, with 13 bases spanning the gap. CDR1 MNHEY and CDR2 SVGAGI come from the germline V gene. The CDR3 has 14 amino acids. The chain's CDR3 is CASSYRLSYNEQFF. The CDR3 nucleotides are TGTGCCAGCAGCTACAGGTTGAGTTACAATGAGCAGTTCTTC.

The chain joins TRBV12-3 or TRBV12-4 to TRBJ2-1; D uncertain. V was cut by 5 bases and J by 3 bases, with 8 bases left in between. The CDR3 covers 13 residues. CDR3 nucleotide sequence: TGTGCCAGCAGTCTCAGTTACTACAATGAGCAGTTCTTC. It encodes CASSLSYYNEQFF.

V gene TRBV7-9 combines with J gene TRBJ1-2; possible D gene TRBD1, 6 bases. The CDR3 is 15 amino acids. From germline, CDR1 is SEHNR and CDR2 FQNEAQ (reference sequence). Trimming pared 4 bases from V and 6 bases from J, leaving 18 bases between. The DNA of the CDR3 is TGTGCCAGCAGCTCACAACCCGACAGGAGTAATGGCTACACCTTC. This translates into CASSSQPDRSNGYTF. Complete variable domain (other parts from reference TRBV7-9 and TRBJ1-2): DTGVSQNPRHKITKRGQNVTFRCDPISEHNRLYWYRQTLGQGPEFLTYFQNEAQLEKSRLLSDRFSAERPKGSFSTLEIQRTEQGDSAMYLCASSSQPDRSNGYTFGSGTRLTVV.

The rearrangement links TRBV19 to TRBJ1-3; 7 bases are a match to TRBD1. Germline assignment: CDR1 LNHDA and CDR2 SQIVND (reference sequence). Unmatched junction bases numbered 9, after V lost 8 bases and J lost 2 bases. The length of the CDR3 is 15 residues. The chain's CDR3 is CASYPGGGAGNTIYF. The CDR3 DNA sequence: TGTGCCAGTTACCCCGGAGGGGGCGCTGGAAACACCATATATTTT.

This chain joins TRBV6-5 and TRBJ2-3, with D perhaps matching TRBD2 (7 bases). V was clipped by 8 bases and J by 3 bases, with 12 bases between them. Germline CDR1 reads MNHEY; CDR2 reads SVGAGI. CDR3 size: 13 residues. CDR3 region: CASGGGGTDTQYF. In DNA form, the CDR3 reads TGTGCCAGCGGAGGGGGAGGGACAGATACGCAGTATTTT.

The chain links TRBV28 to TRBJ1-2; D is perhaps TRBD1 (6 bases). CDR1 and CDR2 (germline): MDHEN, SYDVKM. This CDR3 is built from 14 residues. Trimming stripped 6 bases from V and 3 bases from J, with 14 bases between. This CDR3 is CASRGSGEDYGYTF. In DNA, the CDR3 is TGTGCCAGCAGGGGATCAGGGGAAGACTATGGCTACACCTTC.

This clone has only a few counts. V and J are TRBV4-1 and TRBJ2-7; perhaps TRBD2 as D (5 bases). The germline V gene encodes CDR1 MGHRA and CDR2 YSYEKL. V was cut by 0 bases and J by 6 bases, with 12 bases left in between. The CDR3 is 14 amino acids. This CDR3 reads CASSQEVKDFEQYF. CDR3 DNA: TGCGCCAGCAGCCAAGAAGTTAAGGACTTCGAGCAGTACTTC.

The DNA for the CDR3 is TGCGCCAGCAGCTTGACGACTAGTCCCTACAATGAGCAGTTCTTC. This sequence encodes CASSLTTSPYNEQFF. This chain uses TRBV5-1 with TRBJ2-1, with TRBD2 as a possible D gene (6 bases). Germline V gene lookup returns CDR1 SGHRS and CDR2 YFSETQ. The CDR3 is 15 residues long. The germline V and J ends were trimmed by 1 base and 2 bases, with 10 bases remaining between them. Full variable domain (rest looked up from reference TRBV5-1 and TRBJ2-1): KAGVTQTPRYLIKTRGQQVTLSCSPISGHRSVSWYQQTPGQGLQFLFEYFSETQRNKGNFPGRFSGRQFSNSRSEMNVSTLELGDSALYLCASSLTTSPYNEQFFGPGTRLTVL.

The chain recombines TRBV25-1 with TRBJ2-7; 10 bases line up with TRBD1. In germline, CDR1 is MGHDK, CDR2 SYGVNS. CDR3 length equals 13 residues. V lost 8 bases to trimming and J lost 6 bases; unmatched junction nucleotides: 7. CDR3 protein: CASSMDRGGEQYF. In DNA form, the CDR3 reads TGTGCCAGCTCCATGGACAGGGGGGGCGAGCAGTACTTC.

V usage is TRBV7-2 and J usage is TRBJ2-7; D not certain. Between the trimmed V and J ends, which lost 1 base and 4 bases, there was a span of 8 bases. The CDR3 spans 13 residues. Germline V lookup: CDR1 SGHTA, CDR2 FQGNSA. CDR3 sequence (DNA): TGTGCCAGCAGCTTAGAAGTAGGATACGAGCAGTACTTC. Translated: CASSLEVGYEQYF.

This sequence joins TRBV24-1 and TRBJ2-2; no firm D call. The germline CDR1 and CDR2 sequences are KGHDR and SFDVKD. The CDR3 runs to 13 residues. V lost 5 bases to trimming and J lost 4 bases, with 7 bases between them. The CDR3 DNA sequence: TGTGCCACCAGTGGGCAAAGCACCGGGGAGCTGTTTTTT. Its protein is CATSGQSTGELFF.